This section outlines one T cell receptor beta chain sequence together with its context. This sample was taken from a study of OX40 agonist ivuxolimab in advanced cancers. This table comes from immunoSEQ multiplex PCR, and its TCRdb copy is limited to in-frame clones, with some not included. The sample lists more than 100,000 clones, approximately 92% occurring once. Systemic immunosuppression or a history of autoimmune disease excluded patients. Drawing of blood for sampling happened at baseline, at cycle 4 day 1, and at cycle 7 day 1. This CDR3 has 17 amino acids. CDR1 is SGHVS, CDR2 FQNEAQ, per germline. The ends were cut back, 1 base at V and 2 bases at J, with 18 bases in the middle.

The chain combines TRBV7-8 with TRBJ2-7; D possibly corresponds to TRBD2 (6 bases). The clonotype originates from an adult with an advanced solid tumor such as melanoma, head and neck, liver or kidney cancer. Sample: CD4+ or CD8+ T cells sorted from blood, taken in a trial of the OX40 agonist ivuxolimab. In DNA, the CDR3 is TGTGCCAGCAGCTTAGTACGGGGTGGGAGGCCTACCTACGAGCAGTACTTC. The encoded protein is CASSLVRGGRPTYEQYF.